This T cell receptor beta chain was recorded in a study of graft-versus-host responses after intestinal transplantation. Study at large: As for transplant type, recipients had multivisceral, liver-intestinal, or isolated intestinal grafts. The whole recipient group had anti-thymocyte globulin induction followed by tacrolimus and steroids for around 3 years.

On this clone itself: Its target is not known. This sample also contains other DNA sequences that code for the same CDR3.

General study results and limits: GvH clones surfaced in recipient marrow, some emerging earlier in ileum or blood. Graft-donor T cell macrochimerism coincided with high graft-versus-host to host-versus-graft clonal ratios in allografts.

Method: immunoSEQ multiplex PCR; TCRdb's copy keeps in-frame clones and lacks some. Of about 85,000 clones listed, roughly 85% are singletons. The germline CDR1 and CDR2 sequences are SQVTM and ANQGSEA. The ends were cut back, 1 base at V and 0 bases at J, with 12 bases in the middle. This CDR3 comprises 15 residues. This TCR came from a human donor who received an intestinal transplant. This material consisted of unstimulated CD4+ T cells sorted from spleen or lymph node cells, taken before intestinal transplant. The chain recombines TRBV29-1 with TRBJ1-2, with D possibly matching TRBD1 (5 bases). The CDR3 DNA follows: TGCAGCGTTGAAGCACCGACAGTCTCTAACTATGGCTACACCTTC. Translating gives CSVEAPTVSNYGYTF.